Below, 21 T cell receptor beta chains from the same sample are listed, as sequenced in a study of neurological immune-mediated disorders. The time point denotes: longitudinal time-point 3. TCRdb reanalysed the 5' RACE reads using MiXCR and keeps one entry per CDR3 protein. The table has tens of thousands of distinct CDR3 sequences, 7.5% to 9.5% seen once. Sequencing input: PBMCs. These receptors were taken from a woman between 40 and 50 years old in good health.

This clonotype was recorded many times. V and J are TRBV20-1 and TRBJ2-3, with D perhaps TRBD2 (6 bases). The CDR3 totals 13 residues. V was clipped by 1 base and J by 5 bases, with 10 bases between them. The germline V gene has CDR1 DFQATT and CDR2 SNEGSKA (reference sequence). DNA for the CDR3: TGCAGTGCTAGAGGGAGGGTTGAAGATACGCAGTATTTT. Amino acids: CSARGRVEDTQYF.

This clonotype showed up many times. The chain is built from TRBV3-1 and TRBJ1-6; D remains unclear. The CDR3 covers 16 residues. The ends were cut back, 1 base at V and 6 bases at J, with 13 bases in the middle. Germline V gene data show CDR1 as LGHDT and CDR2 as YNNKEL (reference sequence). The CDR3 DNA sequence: TGTGCCAGCAGCCAAGCCGGCGGTATGGGTAATTCACCCCTCCACTTT. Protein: CASSQAGGMGNSPLHF.

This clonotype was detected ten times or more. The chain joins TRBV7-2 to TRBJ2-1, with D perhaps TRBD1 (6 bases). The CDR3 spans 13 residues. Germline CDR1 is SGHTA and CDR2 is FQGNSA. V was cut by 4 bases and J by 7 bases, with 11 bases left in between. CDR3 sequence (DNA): TGTGCCAGCAGCTCTTCGACAGGTAATGAGCAGTTCTTC. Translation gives CASSSSTGNEQFF. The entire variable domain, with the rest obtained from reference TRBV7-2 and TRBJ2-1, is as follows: GAGVSQSPSNKVTEKGKDVELRCDPISGHTALYWYRQSLGQGLEFLIYFQGNSAPDKSGLPSDRFSAERTGGSVSTLTIQRTQQEDSAVYLCASSSSTGNEQFFGPGTRLTVL.

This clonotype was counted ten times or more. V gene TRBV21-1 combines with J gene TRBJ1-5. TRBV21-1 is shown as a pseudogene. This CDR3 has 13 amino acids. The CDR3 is CASSKGDNQPQHF. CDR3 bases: TGTGCCAGCAGCAAGGGTGACAATCAGCCCCAGCATTTT.

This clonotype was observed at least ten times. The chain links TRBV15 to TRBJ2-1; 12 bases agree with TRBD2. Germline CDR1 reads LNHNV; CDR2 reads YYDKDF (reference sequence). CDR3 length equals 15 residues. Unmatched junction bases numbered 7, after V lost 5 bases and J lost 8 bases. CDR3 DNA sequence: TGTGCCACCAGCCCGACTAGCGGGAGTAGGCATGAGCAGTTCTTC. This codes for CATSPTSGSRHEQFF.

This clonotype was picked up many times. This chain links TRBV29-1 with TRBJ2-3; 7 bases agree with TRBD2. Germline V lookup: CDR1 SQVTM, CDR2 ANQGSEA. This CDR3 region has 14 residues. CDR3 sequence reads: CTTLGLAGTDTQYF. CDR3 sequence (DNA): TGCACCACCCTGGGGCTAGCGGGCACAGATACGCAGTATTTT.

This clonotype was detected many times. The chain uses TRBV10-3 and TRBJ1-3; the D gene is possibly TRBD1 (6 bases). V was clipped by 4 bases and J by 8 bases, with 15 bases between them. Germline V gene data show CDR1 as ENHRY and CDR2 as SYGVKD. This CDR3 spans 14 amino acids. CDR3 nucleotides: TGTGCCATCAGTGGGAACAGGGAACCGCACACCATATATTTT. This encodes CAISGNREPHTIYF.

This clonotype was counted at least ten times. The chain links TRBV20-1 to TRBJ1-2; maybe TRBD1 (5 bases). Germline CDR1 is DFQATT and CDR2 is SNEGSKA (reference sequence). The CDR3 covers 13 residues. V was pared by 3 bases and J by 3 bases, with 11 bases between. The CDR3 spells CSARWDRYYGYTF. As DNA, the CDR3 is TGCAGTGCTAGGTGGGACCGCTACTATGGCTACACCTTC.

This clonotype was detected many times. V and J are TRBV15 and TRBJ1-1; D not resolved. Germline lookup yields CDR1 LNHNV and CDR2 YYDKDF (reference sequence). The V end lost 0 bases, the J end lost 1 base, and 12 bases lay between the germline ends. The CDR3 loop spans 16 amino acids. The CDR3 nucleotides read TGTGCCACCAGCAGAGATATTCGCGTGGGGAACACTGAAGCTTTCTTT. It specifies CATSRDIRVGNTEAFF.

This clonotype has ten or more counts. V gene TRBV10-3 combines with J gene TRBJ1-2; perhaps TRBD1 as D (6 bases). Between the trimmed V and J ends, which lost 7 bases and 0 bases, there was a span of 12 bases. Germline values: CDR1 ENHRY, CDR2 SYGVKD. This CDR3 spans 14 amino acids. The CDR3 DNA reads TGTGCCATCAATAAGGACAGAACTAACTATGGCTACACCTTC. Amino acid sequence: CAINKDRTNYGYTF.

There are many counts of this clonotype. The CDR3 sequence: CASSPEGAQPYGYTF. The CDR3 DNA sequence: TGTGCCAGCTCACCGGAAGGGGCCCAACCCTATGGCTACACCTTC. The rearrangement uses TRBV18 and TRBJ1-2, with TRBD1 as a possible D gene (5 bases). CDR3 size: 15 residues. V lost 3 bases and J lost 4, with 15 bases in between. CDR1 is KGHSH, CDR2 LQKENI, per germline.

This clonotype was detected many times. The CDR3 loop reads CASSQDSGQGFGYTF. The CDR3 nucleotides are TGCGCCAGCAGCCAAGACTCGGGACAGGGCTTCGGCTACACCTTC. The chain employs TRBV4-3 and TRBJ1-2; 9 nucleotides agree with TRBD1. The V and J ends lost 0 bases and 8 bases, in that order; junction bases with no gene match: 7. The CDR3 totals 15 residues. Germline V gene sequence: CDR1 LGHNA, CDR2 YSLEER.

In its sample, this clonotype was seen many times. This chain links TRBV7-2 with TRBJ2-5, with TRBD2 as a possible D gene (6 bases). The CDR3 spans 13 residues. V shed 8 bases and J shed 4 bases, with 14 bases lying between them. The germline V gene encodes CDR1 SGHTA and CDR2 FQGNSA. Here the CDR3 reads CASRYSGGETQYF. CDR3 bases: TGTGCCAGCCGATATAGCGGAGGAGAGACCCAGTACTTC.

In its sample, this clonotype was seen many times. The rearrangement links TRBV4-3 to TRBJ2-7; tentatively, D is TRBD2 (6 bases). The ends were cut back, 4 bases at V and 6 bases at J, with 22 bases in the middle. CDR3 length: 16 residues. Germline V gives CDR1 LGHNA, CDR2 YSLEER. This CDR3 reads CASSLYIRDSGLEQYF. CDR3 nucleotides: TGCGCCAGCAGCCTTTACATACGGGACTCAGGGCTCGAGCAGTACTTC.

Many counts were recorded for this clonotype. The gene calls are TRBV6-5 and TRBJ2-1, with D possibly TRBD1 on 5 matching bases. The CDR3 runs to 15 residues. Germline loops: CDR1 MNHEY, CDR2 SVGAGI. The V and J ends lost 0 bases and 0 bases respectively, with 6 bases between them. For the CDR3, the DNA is TGTGCCAGCAGTTACTCAGGGGCCTCCTACAATGAGCAGTTCTTC. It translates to CASSYSGASYNEQFF.

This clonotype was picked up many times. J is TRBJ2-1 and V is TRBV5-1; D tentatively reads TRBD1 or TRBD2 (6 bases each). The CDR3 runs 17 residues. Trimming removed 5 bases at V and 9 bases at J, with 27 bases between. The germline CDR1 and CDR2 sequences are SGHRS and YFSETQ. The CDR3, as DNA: TGCGCCAGCAGACGAGAGGGGGGTACAGGTTTTCCGGGTGAGCAGTTCTTC. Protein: CASRREGGTGFPGEQFF.

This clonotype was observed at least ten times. The CDR3 is CASSMDRDEQYF. DNA for the CDR3: TGCGCCAGCAGCATGGACAGGGACGAGCAGTACTTC. The J gene is TRBJ2-7, the V gene TRBV5-1; 8 bases align to TRBD1. Germline V CDR1 and CDR2: SGHRS, YFSETQ. The CDR3 totals 12 residues. The J segment lost 5 bases and the V segment lost 4 bases, leaving 2 bases of the junction unmatched.

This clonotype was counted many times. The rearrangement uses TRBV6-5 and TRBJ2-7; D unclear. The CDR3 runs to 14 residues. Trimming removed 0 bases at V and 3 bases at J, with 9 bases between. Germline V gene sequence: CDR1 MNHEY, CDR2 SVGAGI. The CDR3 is CASSYSGFGYEQYF. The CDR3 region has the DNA TGTGCCAGCAGTTACTCTGGGTTCGGCTACGAGCAGTACTTC.

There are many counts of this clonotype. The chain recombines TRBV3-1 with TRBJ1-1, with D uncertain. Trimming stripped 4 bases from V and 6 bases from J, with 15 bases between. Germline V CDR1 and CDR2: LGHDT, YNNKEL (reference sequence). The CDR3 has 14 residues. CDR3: CASSPSEKTAEAFF. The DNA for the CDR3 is TGTGCCAGCAGCCCGTCCGAAAAGACGGCTGAAGCTTTCTTT.

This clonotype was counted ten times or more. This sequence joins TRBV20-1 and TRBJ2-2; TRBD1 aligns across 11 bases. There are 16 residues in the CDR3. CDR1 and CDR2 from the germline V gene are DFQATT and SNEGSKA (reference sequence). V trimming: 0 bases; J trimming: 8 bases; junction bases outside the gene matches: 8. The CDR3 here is CSARDFGQGAGGELFF. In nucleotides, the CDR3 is TGCAGTGCTAGAGATTTCGGACAGGGGGCAGGAGGGGAGCTGTTTTTT.

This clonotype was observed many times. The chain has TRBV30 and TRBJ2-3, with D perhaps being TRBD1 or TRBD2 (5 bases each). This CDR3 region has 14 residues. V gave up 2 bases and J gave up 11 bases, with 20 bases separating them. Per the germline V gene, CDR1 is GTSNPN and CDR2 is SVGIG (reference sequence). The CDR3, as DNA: TGTGCCTGGAGTCTATCCTCCACTAGGGGCCGGCAGTATTTT. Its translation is CAWSLSSTRGRQYF.